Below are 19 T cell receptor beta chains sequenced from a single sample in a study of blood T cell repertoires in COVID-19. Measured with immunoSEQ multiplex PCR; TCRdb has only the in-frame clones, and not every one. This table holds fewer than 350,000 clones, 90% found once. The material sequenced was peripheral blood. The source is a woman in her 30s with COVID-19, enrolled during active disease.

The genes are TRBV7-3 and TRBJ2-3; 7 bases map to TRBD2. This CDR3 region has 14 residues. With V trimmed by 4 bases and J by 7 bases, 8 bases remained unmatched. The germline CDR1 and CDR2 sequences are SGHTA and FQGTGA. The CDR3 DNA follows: TGTGCCAGCAGCTCGAGCGGGGAAAGTTATACGCAGTATTTT. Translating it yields CASSSSGESYTQYF.

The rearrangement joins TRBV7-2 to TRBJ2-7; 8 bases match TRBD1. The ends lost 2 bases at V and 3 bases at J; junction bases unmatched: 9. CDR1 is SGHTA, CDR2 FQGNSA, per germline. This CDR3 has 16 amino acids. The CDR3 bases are TGTGCCAGCAGCTTATCGGGGCAGGGGGCAGGCTACGAGCAGTACTTC. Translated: CASSLSGQGAGYEQYF.

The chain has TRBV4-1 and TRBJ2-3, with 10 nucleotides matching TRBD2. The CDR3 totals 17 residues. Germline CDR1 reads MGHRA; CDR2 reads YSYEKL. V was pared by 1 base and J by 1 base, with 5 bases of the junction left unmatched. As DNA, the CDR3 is TGCGCCAGCAGCCAAGCAACCGGGACTAGCGGCACAGATACGCAGTATTTT. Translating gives CASSQATGTSGTDTQYF.

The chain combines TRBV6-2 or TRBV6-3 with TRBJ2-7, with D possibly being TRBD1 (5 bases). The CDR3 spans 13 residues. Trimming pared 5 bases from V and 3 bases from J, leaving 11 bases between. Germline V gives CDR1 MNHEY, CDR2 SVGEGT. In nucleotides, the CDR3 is TGTGCCAGCAGTCGCGGACACGACTACGAGCAGTACTTC. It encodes CASSRGHDYEQYF.

CDR3 in DNA: TGTGCCAGCAGTCCCGAGGGCTCTGGAAACACCATATATTTT. Protein sequence: CASSPEGSGNTIYF. The chain joins TRBV2 to TRBJ1-3; D not certain. Trimming stripped 5 bases from V and 0 bases from J, with 8 bases between. Germline CDR1 reads SNHLY; CDR2 reads FYNNEI. The CDR3 consists of 14 residues.

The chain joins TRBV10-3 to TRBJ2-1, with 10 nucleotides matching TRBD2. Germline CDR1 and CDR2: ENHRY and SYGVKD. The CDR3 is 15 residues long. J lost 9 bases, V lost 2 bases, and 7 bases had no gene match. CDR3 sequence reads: CAISEMLAGEGEQFF. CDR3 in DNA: TGTGCCATCAGTGAGATGCTAGCGGGAGAGGGTGAGCAGTTCTTC.

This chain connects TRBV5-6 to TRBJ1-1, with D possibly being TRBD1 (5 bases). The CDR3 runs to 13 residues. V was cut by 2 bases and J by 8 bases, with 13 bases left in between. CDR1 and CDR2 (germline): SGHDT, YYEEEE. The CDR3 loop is CASSLDGAEEAFF. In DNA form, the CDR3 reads TGTGCCAGCAGCTTAGATGGGGCAGAAGAAGCTTTCTTT.

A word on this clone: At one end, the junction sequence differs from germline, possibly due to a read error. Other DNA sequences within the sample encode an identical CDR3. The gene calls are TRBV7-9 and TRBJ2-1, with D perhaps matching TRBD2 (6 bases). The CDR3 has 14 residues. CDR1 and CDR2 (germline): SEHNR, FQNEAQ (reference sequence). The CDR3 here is CASSLRDSNNEQFF. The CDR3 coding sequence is TGTGCCAGCAGCTTAAGGGACTCCAACAATGAGCAGTTCTTC.

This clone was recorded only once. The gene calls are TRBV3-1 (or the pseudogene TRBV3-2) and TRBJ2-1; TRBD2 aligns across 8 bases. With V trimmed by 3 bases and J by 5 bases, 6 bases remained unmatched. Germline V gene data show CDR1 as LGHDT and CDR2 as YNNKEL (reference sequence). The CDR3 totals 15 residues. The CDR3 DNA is TGTGCCAGCAGCCAGGAACTAGCGGATCACAATGAGCAGTTCTTC. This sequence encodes CASSQELADHNEQFF.

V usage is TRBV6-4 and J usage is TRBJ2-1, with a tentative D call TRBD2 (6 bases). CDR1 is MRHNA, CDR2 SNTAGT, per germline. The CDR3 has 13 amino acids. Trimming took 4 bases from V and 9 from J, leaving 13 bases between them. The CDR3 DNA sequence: TGTGCCAGCAGTGTAGGGCGGGATACTGAGCAGTTCTTC. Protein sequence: CASSVGRDTEQFF.

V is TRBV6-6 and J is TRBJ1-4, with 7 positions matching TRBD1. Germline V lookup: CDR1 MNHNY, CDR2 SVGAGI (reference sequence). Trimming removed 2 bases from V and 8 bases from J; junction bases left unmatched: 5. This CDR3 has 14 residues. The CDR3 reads CASSYPRDSEKLFF. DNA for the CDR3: TGTGCCAGCAGTTACCCCCGGGACAGCGAAAAACTGTTTTTT.

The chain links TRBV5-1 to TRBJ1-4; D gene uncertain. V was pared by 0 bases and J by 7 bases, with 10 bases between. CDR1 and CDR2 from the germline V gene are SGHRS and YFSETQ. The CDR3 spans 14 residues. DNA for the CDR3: TGCGCCAGCAGCTTGGCTAGGTACGGTGAAAAACTGTTTTTT. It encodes CASSLARYGEKLFF.

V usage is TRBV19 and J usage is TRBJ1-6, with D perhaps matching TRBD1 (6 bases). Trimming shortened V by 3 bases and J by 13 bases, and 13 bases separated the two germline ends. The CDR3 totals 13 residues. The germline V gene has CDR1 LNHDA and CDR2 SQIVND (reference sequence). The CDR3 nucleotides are TGTGCCAGTAGTATCCCCGGACAGACTCCCCTCCACTTT. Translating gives CASSIPGQTPLHF.

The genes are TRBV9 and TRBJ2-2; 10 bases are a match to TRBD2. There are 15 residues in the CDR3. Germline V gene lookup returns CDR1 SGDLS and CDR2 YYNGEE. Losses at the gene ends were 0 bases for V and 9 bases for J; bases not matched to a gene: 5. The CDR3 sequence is CASSVGSSGRRELFF. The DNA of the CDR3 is TGTGCCAGCAGCGTAGGGTCTAGCGGGAGAAGGGAGCTGTTTTTT.

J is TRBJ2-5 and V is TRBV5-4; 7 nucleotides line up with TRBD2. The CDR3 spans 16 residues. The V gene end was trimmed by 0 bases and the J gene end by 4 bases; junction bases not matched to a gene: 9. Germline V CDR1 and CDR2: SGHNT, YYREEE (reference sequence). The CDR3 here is CASSLEYPGRGETQYF. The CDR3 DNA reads TGTGCCAGCAGCTTGGAATACCCGGGGAGGGGAGAGACCCAGTACTTC.

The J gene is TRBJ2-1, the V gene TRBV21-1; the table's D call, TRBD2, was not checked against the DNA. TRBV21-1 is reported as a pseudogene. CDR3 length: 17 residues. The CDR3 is CASSNISGILLCNEQFF. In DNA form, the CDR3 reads TGTGCCAGCAGCAACATTTCCGGGATCCTACTCTGCAATGAGCAGTTCTTC.

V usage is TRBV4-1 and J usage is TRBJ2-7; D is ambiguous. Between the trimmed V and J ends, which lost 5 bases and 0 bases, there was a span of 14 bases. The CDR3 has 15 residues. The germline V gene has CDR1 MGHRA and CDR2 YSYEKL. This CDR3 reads CASSSEAVRSYEQYF. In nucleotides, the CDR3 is TGCGCCAGCAGCTCAGAGGCCGTTCGCTCCTACGAGCAGTACTTC.

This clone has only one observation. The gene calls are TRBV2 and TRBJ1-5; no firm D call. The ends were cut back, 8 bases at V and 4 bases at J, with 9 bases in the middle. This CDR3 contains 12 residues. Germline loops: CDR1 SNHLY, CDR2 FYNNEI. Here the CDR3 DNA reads TGTGCCAGCGGGCGCCCGAATCAGCCCCAGCATTTT. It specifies CASGRPNQPQHF.

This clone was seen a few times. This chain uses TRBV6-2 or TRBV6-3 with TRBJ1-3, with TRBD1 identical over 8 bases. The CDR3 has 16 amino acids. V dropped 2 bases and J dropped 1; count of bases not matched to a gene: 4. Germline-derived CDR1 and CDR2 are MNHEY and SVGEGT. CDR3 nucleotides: TGTGCCAGCAGTTACCCGCGACAGGGGTCTGGAAACACCATATATTTT. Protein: CASSYPRQGSGNTIYF.